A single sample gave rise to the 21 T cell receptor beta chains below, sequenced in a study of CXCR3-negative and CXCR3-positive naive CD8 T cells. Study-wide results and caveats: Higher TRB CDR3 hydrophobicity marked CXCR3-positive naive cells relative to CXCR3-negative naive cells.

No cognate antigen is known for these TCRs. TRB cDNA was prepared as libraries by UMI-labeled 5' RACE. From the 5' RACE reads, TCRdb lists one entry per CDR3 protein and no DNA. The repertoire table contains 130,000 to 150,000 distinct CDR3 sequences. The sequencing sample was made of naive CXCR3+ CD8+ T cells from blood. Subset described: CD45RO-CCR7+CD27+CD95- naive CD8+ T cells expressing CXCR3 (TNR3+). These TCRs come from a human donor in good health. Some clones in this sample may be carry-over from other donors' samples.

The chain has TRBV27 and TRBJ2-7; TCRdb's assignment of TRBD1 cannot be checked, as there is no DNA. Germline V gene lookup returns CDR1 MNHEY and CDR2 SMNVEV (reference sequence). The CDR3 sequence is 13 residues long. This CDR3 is CASSLGQDYEQYF.

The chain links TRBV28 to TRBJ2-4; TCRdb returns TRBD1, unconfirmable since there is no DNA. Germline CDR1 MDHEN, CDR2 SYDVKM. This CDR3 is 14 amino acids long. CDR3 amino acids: CASSPIGPGQVKDF.

CDR3 protein: CASSKTTEYYEQYF. V usage is TRBV14 and J usage is TRBJ2-7. The CDR3 is 14 residues long. CDR1 and CDR2 (germline): SGHDN, FVKESK.

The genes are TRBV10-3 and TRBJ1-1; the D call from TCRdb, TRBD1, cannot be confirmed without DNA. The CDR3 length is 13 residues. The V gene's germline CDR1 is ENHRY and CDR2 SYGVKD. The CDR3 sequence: CAISLGENTEAFF.

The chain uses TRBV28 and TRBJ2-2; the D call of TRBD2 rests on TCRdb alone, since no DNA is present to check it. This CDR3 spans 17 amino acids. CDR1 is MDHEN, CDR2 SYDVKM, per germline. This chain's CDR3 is CASRPPGLAGSSGELFF.

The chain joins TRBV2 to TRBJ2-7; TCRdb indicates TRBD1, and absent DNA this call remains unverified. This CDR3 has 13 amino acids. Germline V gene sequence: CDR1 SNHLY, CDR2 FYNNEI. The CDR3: CASLTGESNEQYF.

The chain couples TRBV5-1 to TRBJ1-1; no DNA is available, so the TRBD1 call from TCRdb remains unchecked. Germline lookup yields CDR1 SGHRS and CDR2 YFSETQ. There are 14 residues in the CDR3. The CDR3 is CASSWTGLGTEAFF.

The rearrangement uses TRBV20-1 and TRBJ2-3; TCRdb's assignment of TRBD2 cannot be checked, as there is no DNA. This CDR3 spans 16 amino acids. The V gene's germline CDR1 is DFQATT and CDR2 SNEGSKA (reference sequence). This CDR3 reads CSARTLVEGGTDTQYF.

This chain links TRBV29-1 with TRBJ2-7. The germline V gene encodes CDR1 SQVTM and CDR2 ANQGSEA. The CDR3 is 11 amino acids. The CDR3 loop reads CSVLTSYEQYF.

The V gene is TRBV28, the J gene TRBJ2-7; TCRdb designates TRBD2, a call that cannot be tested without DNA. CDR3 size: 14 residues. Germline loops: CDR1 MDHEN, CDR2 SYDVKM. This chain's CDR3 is CASSFTGSTYEQYF.

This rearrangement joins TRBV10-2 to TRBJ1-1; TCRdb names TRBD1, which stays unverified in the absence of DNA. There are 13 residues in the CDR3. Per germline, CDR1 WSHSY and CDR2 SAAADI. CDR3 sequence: CASSETGNTEAFF.

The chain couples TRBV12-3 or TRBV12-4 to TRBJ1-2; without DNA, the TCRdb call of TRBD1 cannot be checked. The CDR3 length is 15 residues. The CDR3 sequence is CASIATGSGKGGYTF.

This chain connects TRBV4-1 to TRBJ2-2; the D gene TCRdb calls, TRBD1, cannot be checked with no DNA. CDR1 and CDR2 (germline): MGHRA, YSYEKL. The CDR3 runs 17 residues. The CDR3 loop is CASSHRGGRANTGELFF.

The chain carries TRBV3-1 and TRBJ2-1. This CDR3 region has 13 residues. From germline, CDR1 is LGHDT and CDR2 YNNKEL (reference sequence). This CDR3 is CASSQGTSNEQFF.

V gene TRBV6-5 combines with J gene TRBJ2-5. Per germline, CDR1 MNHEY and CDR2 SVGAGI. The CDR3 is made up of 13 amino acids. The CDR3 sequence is CASSRTEQETQYF.

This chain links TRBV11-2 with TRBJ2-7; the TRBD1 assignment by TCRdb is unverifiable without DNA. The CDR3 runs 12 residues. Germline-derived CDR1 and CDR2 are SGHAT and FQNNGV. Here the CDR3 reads CASSWTPHEQYF.

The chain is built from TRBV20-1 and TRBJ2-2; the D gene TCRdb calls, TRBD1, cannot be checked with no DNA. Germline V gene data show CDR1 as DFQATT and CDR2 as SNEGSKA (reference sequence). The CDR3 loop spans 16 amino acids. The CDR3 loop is CSARSRTEENTGELFF.

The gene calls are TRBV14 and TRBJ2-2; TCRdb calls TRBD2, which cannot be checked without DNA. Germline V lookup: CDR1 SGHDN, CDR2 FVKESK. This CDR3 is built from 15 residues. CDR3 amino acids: CASSQDPQAGGELFF.

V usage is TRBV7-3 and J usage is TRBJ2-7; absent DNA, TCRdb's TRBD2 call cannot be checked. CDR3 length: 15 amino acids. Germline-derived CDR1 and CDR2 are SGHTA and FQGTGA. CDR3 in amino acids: CASSRGATGADEQYF.

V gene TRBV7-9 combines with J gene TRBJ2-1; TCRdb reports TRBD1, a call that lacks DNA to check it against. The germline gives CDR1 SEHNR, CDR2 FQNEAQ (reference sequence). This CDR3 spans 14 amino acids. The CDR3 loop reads CASSTRQGYNEQFF.

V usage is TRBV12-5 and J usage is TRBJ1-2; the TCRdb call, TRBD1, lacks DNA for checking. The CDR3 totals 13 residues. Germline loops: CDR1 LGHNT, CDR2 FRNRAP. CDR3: CASGLTGETWYTF.